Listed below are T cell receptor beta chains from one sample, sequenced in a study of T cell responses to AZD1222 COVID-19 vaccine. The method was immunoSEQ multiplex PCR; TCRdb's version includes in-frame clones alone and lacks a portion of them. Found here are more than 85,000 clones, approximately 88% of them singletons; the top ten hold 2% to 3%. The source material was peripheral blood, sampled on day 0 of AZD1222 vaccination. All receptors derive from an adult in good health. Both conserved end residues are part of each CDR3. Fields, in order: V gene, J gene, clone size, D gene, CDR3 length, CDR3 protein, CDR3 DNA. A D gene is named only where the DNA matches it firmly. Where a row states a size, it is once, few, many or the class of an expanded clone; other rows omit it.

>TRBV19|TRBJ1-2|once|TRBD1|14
CASSLAGGFEGYTF
TGTGCCAGTAGTTTGGCAGGGGGCTTTGAAGGCTACACCTTC
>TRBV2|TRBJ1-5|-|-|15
CASSVEGVSNQPQHF
TGTGCCAGCAGTGTGGAAGGGGTCAGCAATCAGCCCCAGCATTTT
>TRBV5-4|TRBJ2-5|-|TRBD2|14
CASSPGGAQETQYF
TGTGCCAGCAGCCCCGGGGGGGCCCAAGAGACCCAGTACTTC
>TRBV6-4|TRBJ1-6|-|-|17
CASRISGAPGVVSPLHF
TGTGCCAGCAGGATCTCAGGGGCCCCCGGAGTAGTTTCACCCCTCCACTTT
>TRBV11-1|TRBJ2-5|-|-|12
CASSSNRETQYF
TGTGCCAGCAGCAGTAACCGAGAGACCCAGTACTTC
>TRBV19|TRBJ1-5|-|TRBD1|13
CASGQGGNQPQHF
TGTGCCAGTGGACAGGGGGGGAATCAGCCCCAGCATTTT
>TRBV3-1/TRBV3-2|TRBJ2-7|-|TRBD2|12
CASRAGGNEQYF
TGTGCCAGCAGGGCGGGGGGCAACGAGCAGTACTTC
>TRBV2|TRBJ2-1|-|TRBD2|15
CASNGLAGGLDEQFF
TGTGCCAGCAACGGACTAGCGGGGGGCCTCGATGAGCAGTTCTTC
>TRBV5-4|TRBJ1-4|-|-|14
CASSFGATNEKLFF
TGTGCCAGCAGCTTCGGAGCAACTAATGAAAAACTGTTTTTT
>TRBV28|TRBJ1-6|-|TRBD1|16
CASSQDRSSYNSPLHF
TGTGCCAGCAGTCAGGACAGGAGCTCCTATAATTCACCCCTCCACTTT
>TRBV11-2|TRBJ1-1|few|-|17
CASSLGWGRGDNTEAFF
TGTGCCAGCAGCTTAGGGTGGGGGCGTGGGGACAACACTGAAGCTTTCTTT
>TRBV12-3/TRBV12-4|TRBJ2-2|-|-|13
CASSLSVPGELFF
TGTGCCAGCAGTTTATCGGTCCCCGGGGAGCTGTTTTTT
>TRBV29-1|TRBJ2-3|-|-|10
CSVDTDTQYF
TGCAGCGTTGATACAGATACGCAGTATTTT